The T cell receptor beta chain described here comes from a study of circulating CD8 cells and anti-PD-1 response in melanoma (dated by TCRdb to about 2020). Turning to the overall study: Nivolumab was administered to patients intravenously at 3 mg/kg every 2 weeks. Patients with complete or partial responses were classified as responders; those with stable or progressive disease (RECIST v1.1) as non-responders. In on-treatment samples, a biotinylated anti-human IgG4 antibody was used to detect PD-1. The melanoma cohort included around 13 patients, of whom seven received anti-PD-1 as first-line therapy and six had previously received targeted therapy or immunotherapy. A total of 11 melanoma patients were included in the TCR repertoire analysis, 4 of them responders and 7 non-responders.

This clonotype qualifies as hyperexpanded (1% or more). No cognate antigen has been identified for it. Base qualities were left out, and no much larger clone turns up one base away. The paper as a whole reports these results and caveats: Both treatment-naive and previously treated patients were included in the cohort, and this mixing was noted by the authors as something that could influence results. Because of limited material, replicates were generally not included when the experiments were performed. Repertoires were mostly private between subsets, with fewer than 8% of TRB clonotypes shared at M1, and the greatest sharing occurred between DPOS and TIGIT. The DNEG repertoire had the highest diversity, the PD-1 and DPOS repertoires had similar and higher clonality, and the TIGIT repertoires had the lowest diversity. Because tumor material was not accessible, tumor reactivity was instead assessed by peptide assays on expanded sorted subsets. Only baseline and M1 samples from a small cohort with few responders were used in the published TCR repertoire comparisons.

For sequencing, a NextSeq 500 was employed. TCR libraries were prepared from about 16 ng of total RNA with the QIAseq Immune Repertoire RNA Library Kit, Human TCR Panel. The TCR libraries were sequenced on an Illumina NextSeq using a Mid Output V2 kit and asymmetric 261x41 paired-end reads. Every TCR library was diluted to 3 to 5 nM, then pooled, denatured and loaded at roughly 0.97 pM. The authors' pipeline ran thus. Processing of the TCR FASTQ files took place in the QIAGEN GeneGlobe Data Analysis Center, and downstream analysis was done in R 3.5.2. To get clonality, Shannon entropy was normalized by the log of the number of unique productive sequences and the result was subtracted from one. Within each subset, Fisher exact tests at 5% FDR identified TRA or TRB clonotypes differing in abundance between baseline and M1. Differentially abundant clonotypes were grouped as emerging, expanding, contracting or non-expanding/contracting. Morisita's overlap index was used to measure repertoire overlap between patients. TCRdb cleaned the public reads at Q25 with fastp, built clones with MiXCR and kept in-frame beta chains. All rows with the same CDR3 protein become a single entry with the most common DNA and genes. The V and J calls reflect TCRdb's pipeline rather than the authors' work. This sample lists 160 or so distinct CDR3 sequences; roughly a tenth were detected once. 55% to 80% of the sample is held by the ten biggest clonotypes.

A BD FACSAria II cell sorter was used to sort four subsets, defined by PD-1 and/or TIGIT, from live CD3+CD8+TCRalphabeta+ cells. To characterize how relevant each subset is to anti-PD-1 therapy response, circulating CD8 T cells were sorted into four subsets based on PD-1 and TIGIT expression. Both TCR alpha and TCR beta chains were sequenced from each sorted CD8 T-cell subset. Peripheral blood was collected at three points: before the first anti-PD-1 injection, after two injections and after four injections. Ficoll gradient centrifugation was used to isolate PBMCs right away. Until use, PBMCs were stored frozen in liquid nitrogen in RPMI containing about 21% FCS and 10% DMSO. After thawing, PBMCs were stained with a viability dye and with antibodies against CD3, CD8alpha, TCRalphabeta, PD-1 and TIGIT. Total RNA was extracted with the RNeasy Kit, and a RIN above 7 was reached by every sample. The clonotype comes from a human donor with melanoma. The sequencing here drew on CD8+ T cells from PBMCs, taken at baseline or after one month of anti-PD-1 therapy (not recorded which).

The DNA sequence follows: TGTGCCATCGGTCGGGGCCTTTCCTACGAGCAGTACTTC. This codes for CAIGRGLSYEQYF. The receptor chain draws on TRBV28 and TRBJ2-7; the D gene is perhaps TRBD1 or TRBD2, each of them matching over 5 bases. The CDR3 runs 13 residues from the cysteine to the phenylalanine. The kept DNA is CDR3 alone, 39 bases in frame from the first base. The V and J ends are trimmed by 10 bases and 1 base, leaving 14 bases between them. Looking up the germline V gene yields CDR1 MDHEN and CDR2 SYDVKM.